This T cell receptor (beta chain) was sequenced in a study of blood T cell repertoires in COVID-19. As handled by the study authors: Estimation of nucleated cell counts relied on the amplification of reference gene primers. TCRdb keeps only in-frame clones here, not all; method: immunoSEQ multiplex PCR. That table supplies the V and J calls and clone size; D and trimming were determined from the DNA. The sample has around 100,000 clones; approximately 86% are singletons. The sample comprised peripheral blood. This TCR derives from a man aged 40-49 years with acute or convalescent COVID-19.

This chain's CDR3 is CASSKRDRGTEAFF. DNA of the CDR3: TGTGCCAGCAGTAAAAGGGACAGGGGGACTGAAGCTTTCTTT. V and J are TRBV6-5 and TRBJ1-1, with 11 bases that match TRBD1. This CDR3 has 14 residues. Germline assignment: CDR1 MNHEY and CDR2 SVGAGI. V lost 5 bases, J lost 5 bases, and 4 bases stayed unmatched.